These 22 T cell receptor beta chains came from one sample sequenced in a study of human thymus T cells. TCRdb's table, derived via immunoSEQ multiplex PCR, lists solely in-frame clones and lacks some. The sample records 100,000 to 150,000 clones, 90% to 95% being singletons. The thymus tissue came from resections taken during corrective heart surgery. Sequenced: thymus tissue. These TCRs come from a boy in the first two years of life with a congenital heart defect but otherwise immunologically healthy.

The chain recombines TRBV4-2 with TRBJ2-1; D remains unclear. The CDR3 totals 14 residues. CDR1 LGHNA and CDR2 YNFKEQ come from the germline V gene. V was cut by 3 bases and J by 4 bases, with 10 bases left in between. This CDR3 reads CASSQRRRYNEQFF. CDR3 bases: TGTGCCAGCAGCCAGAGGAGACGATACAATGAGCAGTTCTTC.

The rearrangement links TRBV6-1 to TRBJ2-5; TRBD1 aligns across 7 bases. CDR3 size: 14 residues. V was pared by 6 bases and J by 5 bases, with 9 bases of the junction left unmatched. Germline V gene sequence: CDR1 MNHNS, CDR2 SASEGT. The chain's CDR3 is CASRLQGLLETQYF. Here the CDR3 DNA reads TGTGCCAGCAGGTTACAGGGGCTGTTGGAGACCCAGTACTTC.

The DNA for the CDR3 is TGTGCCAGCAGCTTGAAACCGGCCGGGGGTCCAAAAAACACCATATATTTT. This translates into CASSLKPAGGPKNTIYF. The chain carries TRBV5-4 and TRBJ1-3; D possibly corresponds to TRBD1 (5 bases). Germline V CDR1 and CDR2: SGHNT, YYREEE (reference sequence). The CDR3 runs 17 residues. Deletions cut 1 base from V and 6 bases from J, with 20 bases between.

The chain joins TRBV15 to TRBJ2-1; 9 nucleotides match TRBD1. The germline V gene has CDR1 LNHNV and CDR2 YYDKDF (reference sequence). The length of the CDR3 is 17 residues. V lost 1 base and J lost 6; bases outside the gene matches: 10. CDR3 region: CATSRVSGTGIVNEQFF. The CDR3 nucleotides are TGTGCCACCAGCAGAGTCTCCGGGACAGGGATTGTCAATGAGCAGTTCTTC.

The gene calls are TRBV29-1 and TRBJ2-2, with TRBD1 identical over 7 bases. CDR1 SQVTM and CDR2 ANQGSEA come from the germline V gene. V was pared by 2 bases and J by 7 bases, with 1 base of the junction left unmatched. CDR3 size: 12 residues. Written as DNA, the CDR3 is TGCAGCGTTGAACCAGGGGGCGGGGAGCTGTTTTTT. It encodes CSVEPGGGELFF.

The chain is built from TRBV7-9 and TRBJ1-1; D is ambiguous. Trimming removed 3 bases from V and 1 base from J, with 9 bases in between. From germline, CDR1 is SEHNR and CDR2 FQNEAQ (reference sequence). This CDR3 is 14 amino acids long. For the CDR3, the DNA is TGTGCCAGCAGCTTTGGACCAGAGAACACTGAAGCTTTCTTT. It yields the protein CASSFGPENTEAFF.

The chain employs TRBV5-1 and TRBJ2-1; the D gene could be TRBD1 or TRBD2 (7 bases each). V dropped 4 bases and J dropped 0 bases, with 11 bases sitting between them. Per the germline V gene, CDR1 is SGHRS and CDR2 is YFSETQ. The CDR3 contains 15 residues. The CDR3 reads CASSQGGNSYNEQFF. The CDR3 bases are TGCGCCAGCAGCCAGGGGGGGAACTCCTACAATGAGCAGTTCTTC.

This clone appeared once. The J gene is TRBJ2-7, the V gene TRBV5-1; weak D call: TRBD1 (6 bases). V was pared by 1 base and J by 2 bases, with 16 bases between. This CDR3 is built from 16 residues. Germline V gene data show CDR1 as SGHRS and CDR2 as YFSETQ. Written as DNA, the CDR3 is TGCGCCAGCAGCTTGAGGGTCCGGGACACACCCTACGAGCAGTACTTC. This codes for CASSLRVRDTPYEQYF.

This clone was seen once. This chain uses TRBV6-5 with TRBJ2-1, with 7 positions matching TRBD1. The germline CDR1 and CDR2 sequences are MNHEY and SVGAGI. J was trimmed by 3 bases and V by 5 bases; bases with no gene match: 7. This CDR3 spans 15 amino acids. The CDR3, as DNA: TGTGCCAGCAGTCCCGGGACAGATTTCTACAATGAGCAGTTCTTC. It is translated as CASSPGTDFYNEQFF.

For the CDR3, the DNA is TGCGCCAGCAGCCAAGAACCTTCCGCGGGGGCCTACAATGAGCAGTTCTTC. Translation gives CASSQEPSAGAYNEQFF. The rearrangement links TRBV4-1 to TRBJ2-1; 7 bases agree with TRBD2. The length of the CDR3 is 17 residues. CDR1 and CDR2 from the germline V gene are MGHRA and YSYEKL. Trimming removed 0 bases from V and 2 bases from J; junction bases left unmatched: 7.

The sample holds one count of this clone. The J gene is TRBJ1-6, the V gene TRBV6-1; 9 positions agree with TRBD1. The CDR3 runs 19 residues. J lost 0 bases, V lost 4 bases, and 10 bases had no gene match. In germline, CDR1 is MNHNS, CDR2 SASEGT. In DNA form, the CDR3 reads TGTGCCAGCAGTGCGGACAGGGGAGGTAAAAGCTCCTATAATTCACCCCTCCACTTT. Protein product: CASSADRGGKSSYNSPLHF.

This clone has just one count. The chain uses TRBV2 and TRBJ2-4; maybe TRBD2 (6 bases). CDR3 length: 16 residues. Germline V CDR1 and CDR2: SNHLY, FYNNEI. V lost 1 base, J lost 0 bases, and 10 bases lay in between. The CDR3: CASSEVGGAAKNIQYF. CDR3 DNA: TGTGCCAGCAGTGAAGTTGGCGGGGCAGCCAAAAACATTCAGTACTTC.

V and J are TRBV9 and TRBJ2-3; possible D gene TRBD2, 6 bases. This CDR3 spans 16 amino acids. Germline CDR1 is SGDLS and CDR2 is YYNGEE. Trimming stripped 0 bases from V and 2 bases from J, with 13 bases between. The DNA for the CDR3 is TGTGCCAGCAGCGTAGTACCCGGGGGTTTCACAGATACGCAGTATTTT. This sequence encodes CASSVVPGGFTDTQYF. Full variable domain (outside the CDR3, taken from reference TRBV9 and TRBJ2-3): DSGVTQTPKHLITATGQRVTLRCSPRSGDLSVYWYQQSLDQGLQFLIQYYNGEERAKGNILERFSAQQFPDLHSELNLSSLELGDSALYFCASSVVPGGFTDTQYFGPGTRLTVL.

This chain connects TRBV13 to TRBJ1-1; TRBD1 is a possible D gene (6 bases). V was shortened by 5 bases and J by 4 bases, with 29 bases between the two germline ends. The germline V gene has CDR1 PRHDT and CDR2 FYEKMQ (reference sequence). CDR3 length: 19 amino acids. Here the CDR3 DNA reads TGTGCCAGCAGCCGCAAAATTCGGATACTCGGACAGTGGACCACTGAAGCTTTCTTT. Translated: CASSRKIRILGQWTTEAFF. Supplemented by reference TRBV13 and TRBJ1-1, the full variable domain reads AAGVIQSPRHLIKEKRETATLKCYPIPRHDTVYWYQQGPGQDPQFLISFYEKMQSDKGSIPDRFSAQQFSDYHSELNMSSLELGDSALYFCASSRKIRILGQWTTEAFFGQGTRLTVV.

The gene calls are TRBV29-1 and TRBJ2-7; either TRBD1 or TRBD2 may supply D (6 bases each). The CDR3 runs to 13 residues. CDR1 SQVTM and CDR2 ANQGSEA come from the germline V gene. V shed 2 bases and J shed 1 base, with 9 bases lying between them. CDR3 region: CSVERGESYEQYF. The CDR3 bases are TGCAGCGTTGAAAGGGGGGAGTCCTACGAGCAGTACTTC.

The chain carries TRBV25-1 and TRBJ2-5; 7 bases agree with TRBD1. Germline trimming cut 5 bases from V and 2 bases from J; bases unmatched to any gene: 17. Germline V lookup: CDR1 MGHDK, CDR2 SYGVNS. CDR3 length: 18 amino acids. CDR3 DNA sequence: TGTGCCAGCAGTCCACAGGGGAAACCCCAAGGGTCGCAAGAGACCCAGTACTTC. Protein product: CASSPQGKPQGSQETQYF.

The CDR3 DNA reads as TGTGCCAGCAGCCCCAGCCCGACAGGGGACAATGAGCAGTTCTTC. Protein product: CASSPSPTGDNEQFF. The chain carries TRBV5-6 and TRBJ2-1; 8 bases are shared with TRBD1. Germline V lookup: CDR1 SGHDT, CDR2 YYEEEE. CDR3 length: 15 residues. V dropped 4 bases and J dropped 5; count of bases not matched to a gene: 8.

The chain is built from TRBV27 and TRBJ1-1; TRBD1 agrees at 8 bases. Germline CDR1 MNHEY, CDR2 SMNVEV (reference sequence). V lost 6 bases, J lost 2 bases, and 11 bases stayed unmatched. This CDR3 comprises 16 residues. The CDR3 DNA is TGTGCCAGCAGCCGACCGGGACAGGCAGCAAACACTGAAGCTTTCTTT. This sequence encodes CASSRPGQAANTEAFF.

The genes are TRBV19 and TRBJ1-5; 7 bases line up with TRBD1. Germline lookup yields CDR1 LNHDA and CDR2 SQIVND (reference sequence). The CDR3 length is 16 residues. The J segment lost 6 bases and the V segment lost 5 bases, leaving 13 bases of the junction unmatched. DNA of the CDR3: TGTGCCAGTAGTCGTGGAAGTCCGACAGGGAGTCAGCCCCAGCATTTT. Encoded protein: CASSRGSPTGSQPQHF.

The chain joins TRBV4-1 to TRBJ2-2, with 8 bases aligning to TRBD2. CDR3 length: 17 amino acids. V dropped 1 base and J dropped 2; count of bases not matched to a gene: 6. Germline values: CDR1 MGHRA, CDR2 YSYEKL. CDR3 residues: CASSQVGAGANTGELFF. The DNA for the CDR3 is TGCGCCAGCAGCCAAGTAGGAGCGGGGGCTAACACCGGGGAGCTGTTTTTT.

This clone showed up just once. The V call is TRBV28, the J call TRBJ1-1; D might be TRBD1 (5 bases). The ends were cut back, 8 bases at V and 4 bases at J, with 17 bases in the middle. The CDR3 is 14 residues long. Germline V lookup: CDR1 MDHEN, CDR2 SYDVKM. The CDR3 region is CASVDSRPSTEAFF. CDR3 DNA: TGTGCCAGCGTTGACAGCCGCCCCTCCACTGAAGCTTTCTTT.

The rearrangement uses TRBV29-1 and TRBJ1-1; tentatively, D is TRBD1 (5 bases). The CDR3 has 12 residues. The V end was cut by 3 bases, the J end by 9 bases, with 14 bases between. Germline-derived CDR1 and CDR2 are SQVTM and ANQGSEA. The CDR3 sequence: CSVDCQGGKAFF. The DNA of the CDR3 is TGCAGCGTTGATTGTCAGGGAGGTAAAGCTTTCTTT.